This TCR beta chain is drawn from a study of T cell responses to AZD1222 COVID-19 vaccine. Study information: Pooling covered second doses at about 4 or about 12 weeks.

Points from the study as a whole: Repertoires were sampled only after the peak T cell response. Females outnumbered males among donors, who were mostly white British; clonal diversity was possibly underestimated.

The V gene lost 3 bases and the J gene lost 10 bases, with 18 bases spanning the gap. In germline, CDR1 is LNHNV, CDR2 YYDKDF (reference sequence). CDR3 length: 14 residues. This clone was seen once. Its antigen is still unknown. TCRdb keeps only in-frame clones here, not all; method: immunoSEQ multiplex PCR. This sample has roughly 120,000 clones, with 94% found just once. Material: peripheral blood, obtained on day 0 of AZD1222 vaccination. This rearrangement joins TRBV15 to TRBJ1-1; the D gene is possibly TRBD1 (5 bases). This receptor was identified in an adult in good health. As DNA, the CDR3 is TGTGCCACCAGCAGGGATCTAGCCGACAGAGGAGCTTTCTTT. This sequence encodes CATSRDLADRGAFF.